The clone carrying this T cell receptor (beta chain) occurred a few times. This sample is drawn from a study of T cells of healthy individuals. V was clipped by 1 base and J by 2 bases; unmatched bases: 7. Germline V lookup: CDR1 SQVTM, CDR2 ANQGSEA. The CDR3 extends over 16 amino acids. TCRdb re-analysed the 5' RACE reads in MiXCR, keeping a single row per CDR3 protein. Counted here are roughly 76,000 distinct CDR3 sequences, approximately 4.7% occurring once; the ten biggest clones make up about 7.5%. This TCR was sampled from a female donor in good health. The chain has TRBV29-1 and TRBJ1-1; 10 bases line up with TRBD1. The CDR3 loop reads CSVEVWGQGRNTEAFF. Here the CDR3 DNA reads TGCAGCGTTGAAGTATGGGGACAGGGGCGAAACACTGAAGCTTTCTTT. Looking up the rest from reference TRBV29-1 and TRBJ1-1 gives the full variable domain: SAVISQKPSRDICQRGTSLTIQCQVDSQVTMMFWYRQQPGQSLTLIATANQGSEATYESGFVIDKFPISRPNLTFSTLTVSNMSPEDSSIYLCSVEVWGQGRNTEAFFGQGTRLTVV.